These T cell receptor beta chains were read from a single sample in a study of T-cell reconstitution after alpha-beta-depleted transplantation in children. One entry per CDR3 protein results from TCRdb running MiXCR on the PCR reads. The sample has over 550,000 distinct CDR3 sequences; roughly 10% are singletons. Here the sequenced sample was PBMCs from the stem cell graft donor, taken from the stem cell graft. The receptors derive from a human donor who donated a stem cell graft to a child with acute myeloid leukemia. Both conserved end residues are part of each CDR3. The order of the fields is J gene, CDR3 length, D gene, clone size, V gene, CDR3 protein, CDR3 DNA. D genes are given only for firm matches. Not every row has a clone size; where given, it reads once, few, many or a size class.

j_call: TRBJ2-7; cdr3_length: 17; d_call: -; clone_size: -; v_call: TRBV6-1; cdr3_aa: CASSNGQRIGAPYEQYF; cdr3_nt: TGTGCCAGCAGTAATGGACAGAGAATAGGTGCACCCTACGAGCAGTACTTC
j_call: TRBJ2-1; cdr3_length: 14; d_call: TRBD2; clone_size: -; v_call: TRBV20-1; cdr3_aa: CSARSSSGNNEQFF; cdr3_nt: TGCAGTGCGCGAAGCTCTAGCGGGAACAATGAGCAGTTCTTC
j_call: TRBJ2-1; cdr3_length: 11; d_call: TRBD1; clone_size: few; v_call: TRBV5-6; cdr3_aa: CASSSRNRGSF; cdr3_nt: TGTGCCAGCAGTTCCCGGAACAGGGGTTCCTTC
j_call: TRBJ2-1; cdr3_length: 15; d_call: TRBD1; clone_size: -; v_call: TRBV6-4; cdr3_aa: CASSDVDRSGNEQFF; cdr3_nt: TGTGCCAGCAGTGACGTGGACAGGTCGGGGAATGAGCAGTTCTTC
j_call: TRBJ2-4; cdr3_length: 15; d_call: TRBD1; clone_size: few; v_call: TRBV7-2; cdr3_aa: CASSSDRGAKNIQYF; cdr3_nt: TGTGCCAGCAGCTCGGACAGGGGGGCCAAAAACATTCAGTACTTC
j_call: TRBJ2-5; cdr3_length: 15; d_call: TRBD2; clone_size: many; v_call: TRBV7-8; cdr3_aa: CASSGTSGVAATQYF; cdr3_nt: TGTGCCAGCAGCGGGACTAGCGGAGTGGCGGCGACCCAGTACTTC
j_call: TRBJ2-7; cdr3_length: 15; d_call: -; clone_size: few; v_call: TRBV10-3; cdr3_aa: CATRDLIGDSYEQYF; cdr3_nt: TGTGCCACTCGGGATCTCATCGGAGACTCCTACGAGCAGTACTTC
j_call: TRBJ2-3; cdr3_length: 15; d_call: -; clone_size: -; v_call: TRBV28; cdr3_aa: CASSPPGGMADTQYF; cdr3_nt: TGTGCCAGCAGTCCCCCCGGCGGGATGGCAGATACGCAGTATTTT
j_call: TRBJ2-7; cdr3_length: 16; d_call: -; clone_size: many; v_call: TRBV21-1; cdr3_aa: CASSKEKGDSPYEQYF; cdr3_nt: TGTGCCAGCAGCAAAGAGAAGGGGGACAGCCCCTACGAGCAGTACTTC
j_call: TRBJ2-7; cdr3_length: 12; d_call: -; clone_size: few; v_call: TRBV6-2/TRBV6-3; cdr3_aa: CASSPRLQEQYF; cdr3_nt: TGTGCCAGCTCTCCCCGGCTTCAGGAGCAGTACTTC